The 17 T cell receptor beta chains below come from one sample, sequenced in a study of T-cell memory formation after mild COVID-19. TCRdb recomputed calls from the 5' RACE reads with MiXCR, one row per CDR3 protein. This table has more than 25,000 distinct CDR3 sequences, 15% to 20% appearing once. The sample taken for sequencing was PBMCs or a T cell subset sorted from them (not recorded which). The receptors were sampled from an adult who had mild COVID-19 (a few samples of this study predate the infection). Cell type and time point are not known.

This clonotype was observed at least ten times. The gene calls are TRBV7-9 and TRBJ2-3; weak D call: TRBD1 (6 bases). Germline CDR1 SEHNR, CDR2 FQNEAQ (reference sequence). The CDR3 length is 15 residues. With 5 bases removed from V and 2 bases from J, the gap between germline ends came to 14 bases. This CDR3 is CASSPLDSYTDTQYF. DNA for the CDR3: TGTGCCAGCAGCCCACTGGACAGCTACACAGATACGCAGTATTTT.

The rearrangement links TRBV7-6 to TRBJ1-1; D call uncertain. Germline V gene lookup returns CDR1 SGHVS and CDR2 FNYEAQ. The CDR3 runs to 18 residues. V lost 3 bases and J 0 bases, leaving 20 bases between the germline ends. CDR3 protein: CASSFSEFQESMNTEAFF. DNA of the CDR3: TGTGCCAGCAGCTTCTCCGAATTCCAGGAGAGCATGAACACTGAAGCTTTCTTT.

There are many counts of this clonotype. V gene TRBV19 combines with J gene TRBJ2-1, with 9 bases aligning to TRBD2. Germline CDR1 reads LNHDA; CDR2 reads SQIVND (reference sequence). The CDR3 extends over 15 amino acids. The V and J ends lost 1 base and 9 bases, in that order; junction bases with no gene match: 7. CDR3 nucleotide sequence: TGTGCCAGTAGTATAGGGGGTAGCGGGAGTTCTGAGCAGTTCTTC. Its protein is CASSIGGSGSSEQFF.

This clonotype was seen at least ten times. The chain recombines TRBV18 with TRBJ2-1; D is ambiguous. Germline V gene lookup returns CDR1 KGHSH and CDR2 LQKENI. This CDR3 contains 11 residues. With 3 bases removed from V and 9 bases from J, the gap between germline ends came to 6 bases. CDR3 sequence: CASSPTGEQFF. CDR3 in DNA: TGTGCCAGCTCACCGACGGGTGAGCAGTTCTTC.

A few counts support this clonotype. The chain couples TRBV24-1 to TRBJ2-1, with D hard to call. V was clipped by 4 bases and J by 10 bases, with 13 bases between them. Germline-derived CDR1 and CDR2 are KGHDR and SFDVKD. This CDR3 comprises 13 residues. CDR3 nucleotides: TGTGCCACCAGTGAATCGACCCGGCGGGAGCAGTTCTTC. Amino acid sequence: CATSESTRREQFF.

In this sample, this clonotype turned up many times. The V gene is TRBV20-1, the J gene TRBJ2-4, with D tentatively TRBD2 (5 bases). The germline V gene encodes CDR1 DFQATT and CDR2 SNEGSKA (reference sequence). V shed 5 bases and J shed 5 bases, with 22 bases lying between them. The CDR3 length is 16 residues. Written as DNA, the CDR3 is TGCAGTGCTCCCGGAACGGGGATAGTTGCGGAAAACATTCAGTACTTC. It codes for CSAPGTGIVAENIQYF.

This clonotype was seen repeatedly, ten times or more. This chain uses TRBV29-1 with TRBJ2-1; TRBD2 agrees at 10 bases. CDR3 length equals 15 residues. The V gene's germline CDR1 is SQVTM and CDR2 ANQGSEA. V was clipped by 7 bases and J by 6 bases; unmatched bases: 12. CDR3 DNA sequence: TGCAGCGCCCAAACGCGGATAGCGGGAGGCAATGAGCAGTTCTTC. It specifies CSAQTRIAGGNEQFF.

This clonotype was observed at least ten times. The gene calls are TRBV20-1 and TRBJ2-5, with 7 bases that match TRBD2. This CDR3 contains 16 residues. V lost 0 bases and J lost 3; bases outside the gene matches: 10. The germline V gene encodes CDR1 DFQATT and CDR2 SNEGSKA (reference sequence). The CDR3 loop reads CSARELYAGEEETQYF. In nucleotides, the CDR3 is TGCAGTGCTAGAGAATTATATGCGGGAGAAGAAGAGACCCAGTACTTC.

This clonotype was counted at least ten times. V and J are TRBV4-1 and TRBJ1-2; D gene unclear. CDR1 and CDR2 from the germline V gene are MGHRA and YSYEKL. The ends were cut back, 2 bases at V and 1 base at J, with 11 bases in the middle. CDR3 size: 15 residues. Here the CDR3 reads CASSQSLRNNYGYTF. The CDR3 DNA is TGCGCCAGCAGCCAATCGCTTCGCAATAACTATGGCTACACCTTC.

This clonotype has ten or more counts. The chain recombines TRBV6-6 with TRBJ2-7; 15 nucleotides agree with TRBD2. The CDR3 sequence is 17 residues long. Germline V CDR1 and CDR2: MNHNY, SVGAGI (reference sequence). V gave up 2 bases and J gave up 4 bases; unmatched junction bases: 6. The CDR3 nucleotides are TGTGCCAGCAGTTACCCCCGGACTAGCGGGAGGGTATACGAGCAGTACTTC. Translation gives CASSYPRTSGRVYEQYF.

This clonotype was seen many times. The J gene is TRBJ2-3, the V gene TRBV5-1, with a tentative D call TRBD1 (6 bases). Deletions cut 0 bases from V and 2 bases from J, with 7 bases between. CDR3 length: 14 amino acids. Germline V gives CDR1 SGHRS, CDR2 YFSETQ. The CDR3 DNA reads TGCGCCAGCAGCTTGGGGACAGCCACAGATACGCAGTATTTT. It specifies CASSLGTATDTQYF.

Many counts were recorded for this clonotype. The chain employs TRBV10-3 and TRBJ2-7; 8 positions match TRBD1. The CDR3 is made up of 12 amino acids. Germline CDR1 reads ENHRY; CDR2 reads SYGVKD. Trimming at V came to 6 bases and at J to 6 bases, leaving 4 bases not matched to a gene. CDR3 DNA: TGTGCCATCAGGGAAACAGGGGGCGAGCAGTACTTC. Residues: CAIRETGGEQYF.

This clonotype was seen ten or more times. The chain employs TRBV6-6 and TRBJ2-7; D possibly uses TRBD1 or TRBD2 (6 bases each). Germline assignment: CDR1 MNHNY and CDR2 SVGAGI (reference sequence). V was trimmed by 7 bases and J by 0 bases, leaving 16 bases between them. The length of the CDR3 is 15 residues. This CDR3 reads CASTNGGSSSYEQYF. DNA of the CDR3: TGTGCCAGCACTAACGGGGGCTCGAGCTCCTACGAGCAGTACTTC.

This clonotype has only one observation. This chain connects TRBV4-1 to TRBJ2-7; D unclear. Trimming took off 0 bases at V and 4 bases at J, with 13 bases between the two ends. CDR3 size: 15 residues. Germline assignment: CDR1 MGHRA and CDR2 YSYEKL. The CDR3 sequence: CASSQDLGRLYEQYF. DNA of the CDR3: TGCGCCAGCAGCCAAGATCTTGGCAGACTTTACGAGCAGTACTTC.

The V gene is TRBV4-1, the J gene TRBJ1-2; TRBD1 agrees at 12 bases. Per the germline V gene, CDR1 is MGHRA and CDR2 is YSYEKL. The J segment lost 3 bases and the V segment lost 1 base, leaving 6 bases of the junction unmatched. The CDR3 consists of 17 residues. CDR3 region: CASSQGGGTGGDYGYTF. CDR3 nucleotides: TGCGCCAGCAGCCAAGGGGGAGGGACAGGGGGCGACTATGGCTACACCTTC.

The V and J genes are TRBV9 and TRBJ2-7; 8 positions match TRBD2. Germline V gene lookup returns CDR1 SGDLS and CDR2 YYNGEE. This CDR3 region has 13 residues. V lost 7 bases to trimming and J lost 5 bases; unmatched junction nucleotides: 8. In DNA, the CDR3 is TGTGCCAGCGGAGGACTAGCCCCTCACGAGCAGTACTTC. It is translated as CASGGLAPHEQYF.

The gene calls are TRBV12-3 or TRBV12-4 and TRBJ1-2, with a tentative D call TRBD1 (5 bases). The V gene lost 2 bases and the J gene lost 2 bases, with 12 bases spanning the gap. The CDR3 totals 15 residues. CDR3 nucleotides: TGTGCCAGCAGTTTAATTGGGGGGGACAACTATGGCTACACCTTC. As protein: CASSLIGGDNYGYTF.